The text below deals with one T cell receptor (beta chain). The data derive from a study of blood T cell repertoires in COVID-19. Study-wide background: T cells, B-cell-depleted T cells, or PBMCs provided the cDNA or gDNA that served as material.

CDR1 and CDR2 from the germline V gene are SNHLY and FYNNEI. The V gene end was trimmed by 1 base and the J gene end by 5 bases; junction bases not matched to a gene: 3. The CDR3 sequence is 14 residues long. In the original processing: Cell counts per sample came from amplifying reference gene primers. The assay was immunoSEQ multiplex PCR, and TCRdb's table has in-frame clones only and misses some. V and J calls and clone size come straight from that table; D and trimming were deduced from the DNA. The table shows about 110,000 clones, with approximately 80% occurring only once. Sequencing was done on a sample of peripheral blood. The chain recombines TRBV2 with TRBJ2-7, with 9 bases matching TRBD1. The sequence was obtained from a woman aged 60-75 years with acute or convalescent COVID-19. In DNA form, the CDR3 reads TGTGCCAGCAGTGAAGGGACAGGGGTCCACGAGCAGTACTTC. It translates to CASSEGTGVHEQYF.